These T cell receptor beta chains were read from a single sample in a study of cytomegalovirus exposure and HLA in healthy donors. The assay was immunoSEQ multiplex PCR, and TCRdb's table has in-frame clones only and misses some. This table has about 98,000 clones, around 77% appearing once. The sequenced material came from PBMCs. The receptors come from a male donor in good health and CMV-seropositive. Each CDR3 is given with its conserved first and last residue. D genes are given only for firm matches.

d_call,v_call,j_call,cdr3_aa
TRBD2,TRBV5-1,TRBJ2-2,CASSLSAGLAGGKGNTGELFF
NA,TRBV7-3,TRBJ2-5,CASSSFGGRETQYF
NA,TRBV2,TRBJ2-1,CASTNSGGSYNEQFF
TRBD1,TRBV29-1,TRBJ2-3,CSVRDRGTDTQYF
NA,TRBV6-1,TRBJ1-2,CASSVGQSTKF
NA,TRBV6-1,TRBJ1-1,CASIGLRFGDTEAFF
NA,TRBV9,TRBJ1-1,CASSVGGVNTEAFF
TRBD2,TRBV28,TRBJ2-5,CASSPSGVEAQETQYF
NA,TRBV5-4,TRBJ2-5,CASSLAGGVETQYF
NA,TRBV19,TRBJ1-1,CASSSIRGGTEAFF
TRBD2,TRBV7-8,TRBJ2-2,CASSLRLSGSGGTGELFF
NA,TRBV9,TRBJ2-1,CASSVRWENNEQFF
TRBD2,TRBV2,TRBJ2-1,CASSLGLAGDNEQFF
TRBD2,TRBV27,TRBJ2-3,CASSSAGGVGTDTQYF
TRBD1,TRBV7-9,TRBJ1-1,CASSLVQGIPEAFF
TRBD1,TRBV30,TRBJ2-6,CAWGGTGLANVLTF
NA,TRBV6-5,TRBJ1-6,CASSYSSQGNSPLHF
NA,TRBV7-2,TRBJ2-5,CASSWGGSQETQYF
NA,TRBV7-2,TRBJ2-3,CASSPRVGMGTDTQYF
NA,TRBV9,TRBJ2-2,CASSFGTDTGELFF
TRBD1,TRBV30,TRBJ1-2,CARGGQGAMVSNYGYTF
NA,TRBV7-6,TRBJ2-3,CASSFSGDGDTQYF
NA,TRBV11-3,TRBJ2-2,CASSSLGAGTGELFF
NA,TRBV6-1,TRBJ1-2,CASLGSLSNYGYTF
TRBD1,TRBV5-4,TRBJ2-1,CASSPRDRYNEQFF
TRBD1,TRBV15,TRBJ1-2,CATSSPPGQGRYGYTF
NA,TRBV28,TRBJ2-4,CASSPGGYNSQYF
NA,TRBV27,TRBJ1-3,CASSLSPSSGNTIYF
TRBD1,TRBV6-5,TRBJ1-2,CASSPQGVDGYTF
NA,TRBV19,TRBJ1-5,CASHRDPGQHQPQHF
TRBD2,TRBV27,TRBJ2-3,CASRRAGVEDTQYF
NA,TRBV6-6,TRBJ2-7,CASSNLLYYEQYF
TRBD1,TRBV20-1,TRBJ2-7,CSAQRQGEYF
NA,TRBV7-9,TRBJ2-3,CASSLDDYHTDTQYF
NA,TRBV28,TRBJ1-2,CATHTGANYGYTF
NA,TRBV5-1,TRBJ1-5,CASSLGEGPGRGPQHF